Each of the 29 T cell receptor beta chains below was sequenced from the same sample in a study of blood T cell repertoires in COVID-19. Measured with immunoSEQ multiplex PCR; TCRdb has only the in-frame clones, and not every one. The table records around 480,000 clones, about 85% of them present only once. Sequenced input: PBMCs or T cells enriched from blood (not recorded which). The receptors were gathered from a woman between 18 and 29 years old who had recovered from COVID-19.

The count of this clone is one. The rearrangement joins TRBV12-5 to TRBJ1-2; TRBD1 is a possible D gene (6 bases). Germline-derived CDR1 and CDR2 are LGHNT and FRNRAP. There are 14 residues in the CDR3. Trimming left V 4 bases short and J 8 bases short, with 17 bases between. The CDR3: CASGSSDRRTGYTF. DNA for the CDR3: TGTGCTAGTGGTTCCTCCGACAGGCGGACGGGCTACACCTTC.

The chain combines TRBV27 with TRBJ1-1; D possibly corresponds to TRBD1 (5 bases). The germline CDR1 and CDR2 sequences are MNHEY and SMNVEV (reference sequence). Trimming removed 7 bases at V and 4 bases at J, with 19 bases between. The CDR3 runs 15 residues. The CDR3 DNA follows: TGTGCCAGCACCGCCGGTGGGGGGAGGGGCACTGAAGCTTTCTTT. Amino acids: CASTAGGGRGTEAFF.

This rearrangement joins TRBV3-1 (or the pseudogene TRBV3-2) to TRBJ2-7, with a tentative D call TRBD1 (5 bases). V was trimmed by 4 bases and J by 2 bases, leaving 15 bases between them. Germline loops: CDR1 LGHDT, CDR2 YNNKEL (reference sequence). The CDR3 is made up of 15 amino acids. The CDR3 DNA reads as TGTGCCAGCAGCCTATCATCGACAGTCACCTACGAGCAGTACTTC. The encoded protein is CASSLSSTVTYEQYF.

The CDR3 sequence is CARQGLGDTEAFF. For the CDR3, the DNA is TGCGCCAGACAGGGTTTAGGGGACACTGAAGCTTTCTTT. The chain carries TRBV5-1 and TRBJ1-1, with D possibly being TRBD1 (6 bases). The V gene's germline CDR1 is SGHRS and CDR2 YFSETQ. Trimming cost V 8 bases and J 3 bases, with 14 bases left between them. The CDR3 loop spans 13 amino acids.

The chain recombines TRBV11-3 with TRBJ2-4, with D tentatively TRBD1 (6 bases). Trimming shortened V by 3 bases and J by 3 bases, and 12 bases separated the two germline ends. CDR1 and CDR2 from the germline V gene are SGHNT and YENEEA. The CDR3 sequence is 15 residues long. In DNA, the CDR3 is TGTGCCAGCAGCTTCCCGACAGGTCGCAAAAACATTCAGTACTTC. Translating gives CASSFPTGRKNIQYF.

This clone was detected a few times. The chain employs TRBV4-1 and TRBJ1-2, with D uncertain. The V gene's germline CDR1 is MGHRA and CDR2 YSYEKL. CDR3 size: 15 residues. V gave up 4 bases and J gave up 3 bases, with 15 bases separating them. CDR3 sequence reads: CASSRAGSGDYGYTF. In DNA, the CDR3 is TGCGCCAGCAGCCGGGCGGGGAGCGGGGACTATGGCTACACCTTC.

The genes are TRBV7-9 and TRBJ1-4; TRBD1 matches 10 bases. Looked up from germline, CDR1 is SEHNR and CDR2 is FQNEAQ (reference sequence). The CDR3 has 16 residues. V was pared by 2 bases and J by 6 bases, with 6 bases of the junction left unmatched. Here the CDR3 reads CASSLLGTGEDEKLFF. Written as DNA, the CDR3 is TGTGCCAGCAGCTTATTGGGGACAGGGGAGGATGAAAAACTGTTTTTT.

CDR3 DNA: TGTGCCTGGAGTAATATTGTCGTGACTGAAGCTTTCTTT. It is translated as CAWSNIVVTEAFF. The chain carries TRBV30 and TRBJ1-1; the D is unclear. The V gene lost 2 bases and the J gene lost 5 bases, with 12 bases spanning the gap. Germline-derived CDR1 and CDR2 are GTSNPN and SVGIG (reference sequence). The CDR3 has 13 residues.

This clone has a handful of counts. The chain combines TRBV7-9 with TRBJ2-7; 8 positions agree with TRBD1. V gave up 4 bases and J gave up 0 bases; unmatched junction bases: 5. CDR1 and CDR2 from the germline V gene are SEHNR and FQNEAQ (reference sequence). The CDR3 loop spans 15 amino acids. The CDR3 nucleotides are TGTGCCAGCAGCTACCGGACAGGGAGCTCCTACGAGCAGTACTTC. Translating gives CASSYRTGSSYEQYF.

The rearrangement joins TRBV10-3 to TRBJ1-1; tentative D call: TRBD1 (5 bases). V lost 6 bases, J lost 1 base, and 9 bases lay in between. The CDR3 has 13 residues. Germline V gives CDR1 ENHRY, CDR2 SYGVKD. CDR3 bases: TGTGCCATCAGCCGACAGCCGAACACTGAAGCTTTCTTT. Protein: CAISRQPNTEAFF.

This CDR3 is CASTRSFGTAAPYEQYF. CDR3 nucleotide sequence: TGTGCCAGCACACGATCTTTCGGGACAGCCGCCCCCTACGAGCAGTACTTC. This chain uses TRBV7-9 with TRBJ2-7, with TRBD1 matching over 7 bases. Trimming at V came to 7 bases and at J to 2 bases, leaving 17 bases not matched to a gene. CDR1 SEHNR and CDR2 FQNEAQ come from the germline V gene (reference sequence). The CDR3 covers 17 residues.

The V and J genes are TRBV28 and TRBJ2-3; 9 positions agree with TRBD1. CDR1 MDHEN and CDR2 SYDVKM come from the germline V gene. The CDR3 covers 15 residues. After removal of 6 bases from V and 4 bases from J, the junction contained 8 bases not matched to a gene. In nucleotides, the CDR3 is TGTGCCAGCAGCGGGGACAGGGCAGTAGCAGATACGCAGTATTTT. Amino acids: CASSGDRAVADTQYF.

The CDR3 here is CATSDPAQGYPSGEQFF. DNA of the CDR3: TGTGCCACCAGTGATCCGGCTCAGGGGTACCCCTCAGGTGAGCAGTTCTTC. The gene calls are TRBV24-1 and TRBJ2-1; D is possibly TRBD1 (6 bases). This CDR3 comprises 17 residues. Germline V gives CDR1 KGHDR, CDR2 SFDVKD. V shed 3 bases and J shed 9 bases, with 23 bases lying between them.

V gene TRBV19 combines with J gene TRBJ2-4; 9 nucleotides match TRBD1. Germline values: CDR1 LNHDA, CDR2 SQIVND (reference sequence). The CDR3 length is 14 residues. Trimming took 4 bases from V and 9 from J; bases not matched to a gene: 7. In DNA, the CDR3 is TGTGCCAGTAGTACGGGGACAGGGATGGGCATTCAGTACTTC. This gives the protein CASSTGTGMGIQYF.

This rearrangement joins TRBV7-3 to TRBJ1-2; 10 nucleotides match TRBD1. This CDR3 comprises 12 residues. The junction had 3 bases not matched to a gene; V was cut back by 4 bases and J by 10 bases. The germline CDR1 and CDR2 sequences are SGHTA and FQGTGA. CDR3 nucleotide sequence: TGTGCCAGCAGCTCCGGACAGGGGGACTACACCTTC. It specifies CASSSGQGDYTF.

The chain has TRBV7-8 and TRBJ2-5; D is perhaps TRBD2 (7 bases). CDR1 is SGHVS, CDR2 FQNEAQ, per germline. The CDR3 has 15 residues. V was shortened by 5 bases and J by 1 base, with 14 bases between the two germline ends. CDR3 sequence: CASSRGRGSQETQYF. CDR3 coding DNA: TGTGCCAGCAGCCGTGGGAGGGGGTCCCAAGAGACCCAGTACTTC.

The chain has TRBV4-2 and TRBJ2-5; TRBD2 might be the D (5 bases). Germline lookup yields CDR1 LGHNA and CDR2 YNFKEQ. The CDR3 has 15 residues. V was pared by 0 bases and J by 10 bases, with 18 bases between. CDR3 residues: CASSQDKADSKGQYF. Written as DNA, the CDR3 is TGTGCCAGCAGCCAAGATAAAGCGGACTCCAAGGGCCAGTACTTC.

The J gene is TRBJ1-5, the V gene TRBV6-5, with D perhaps TRBD1 (5 bases). CDR1 is MNHEY, CDR2 SVGAGI, per germline. The ends were cut back, 8 bases at V and 7 bases at J, with 12 bases in the middle. The CDR3 has 12 residues. CDR3 sequence: CASGRERQPQHF. In nucleotides, the CDR3 is TGTGCCAGCGGCAGGGAAAGACAGCCCCAGCATTTT.

The V call is TRBV18, the J call TRBJ1-2; D gene uncertain. CDR3 size: 14 residues. V was trimmed by 6 bases and J by 8 bases, leaving 19 bases between them. Germline V gene sequence: CDR1 KGHSH, CDR2 LQKENI. CDR3 bases: TGTGCCAGCTCCCCTGACACCCGCAACACGGGCTACACCTTC. This translates into CASSPDTRNTGYTF. The variable domain in full, completed from reference TRBV18 and TRBJ1-2, reads NAGVMQNPRHLVRRRGQEARLRCSPMKGHSHVYWYRQLPEEGLKFMVYLQKENIIDESGMPKERFSAEFPKEGPSILRIQQVVRGDSAAYFCASSPDTRNTGYTFGSGTRLTVV.

The rearrangement uses TRBV28 and TRBJ1-4, with a tentative D call TRBD1 (6 bases). Trimming pared 6 bases from V and 8 bases from J, leaving 16 bases between. There are 14 residues in the CDR3. Germline loops: CDR1 MDHEN, CDR2 SYDVKM. CDR3 sequence reads: CASSPGTQMEKLFF. Written as DNA, the CDR3 is TGTGCCAGCAGCCCCGGGACACAAATGGAAAAACTGTTTTTT.

The chain combines TRBV5-4 with TRBJ2-2; perhaps TRBD2 as D (6 bases). The CDR3 contains 16 residues. With 4 bases removed from V and 5 bases from J, the gap between germline ends came to 18 bases. In germline, CDR1 is SGHNT, CDR2 YYREEE (reference sequence). In DNA form, the CDR3 reads TGTGCCAGCAGCCGCCGGGGCGCGGGGCGAACCGGGGAGCTGTTTTTT. Its protein product is CASSRRGAGRTGELFF.

For this clone: Other DNA sequences in the sample encode the same CDR3. The chain employs TRBV3-1 (or the pseudogene TRBV3-2) and TRBJ1-2; D might be TRBD1 (5 bases). The length of the CDR3 is 13 residues. Trimming took off 2 bases at V and 2 bases at J, with 6 bases between the two ends. Germline loops: CDR1 LGHDT, CDR2 YNNKEL (reference sequence). In DNA, the CDR3 is TGTGCCAGCAGCCAACAGGGCAACTATGGCTACACCTTC. Protein sequence: CASSQQGNYGYTF.

The chain recombines TRBV2 with TRBJ2-3; TRBD1 matches at 8 bases. CDR3 size: 15 residues. V trimming: 3 bases; J trimming: 1 base; junction bases outside the gene matches: 3. Germline values: CDR1 SNHLY, CDR2 FYNNEI. In nucleotides, the CDR3 is TGTGCCAGCAGTGACAGGGGGCAAGGCACAGATACGCAGTATTTT. Protein sequence: CASSDRGQGTDTQYF. Variable domain in full (rest from reference TRBV2 and TRBJ2-3): EPEVTQTPSHQVTQMGQEVILRCVPISNHLYFYWYRQILGQKVEFLVSFYNNEISEKSEIFDDQFSVERPDGSNFTLKIRSTKLEDSAMYFCASSDRGQGTDTQYFGPGTRLTVL.

This clone appeared once. The V gene is TRBV4-1, the J gene TRBJ1-1, with 9 bases lining up with TRBD1. Germline V gene sequence: CDR1 MGHRA, CDR2 YSYEKL. The CDR3 extends over 16 amino acids. Germline trimming cut 3 bases from V and 2 bases from J; bases unmatched to any gene: 7. CDR3 nucleotide sequence: TGCGCCAGCAGCCAGGGACAGGGAGAACCCAACACTGAAGCTTTCTTT. This encodes CASSQGQGEPNTEAFF.

The CDR3 nucleotides are TGTGCCAGCAGCCCCAGGGCGGAGGGCTATGAGCAGTTCTTC. Translating it yields CASSPRAEGYEQFF. V is TRBV11-2 and J is TRBJ2-1, with TRBD2 as a possible D gene (6 bases). Per the germline V gene, CDR1 is SGHAT and CDR2 is FQNNGV. V was cut by 5 bases and J by 8 bases, with 16 bases left in between. The length of the CDR3 is 14 residues.

The chain has TRBV7-2 and TRBJ1-1, with D unresolved. This CDR3 spans 16 amino acids. The V and J ends lost 1 base and 1 base respectively, with 13 bases between them. Looked up from germline, CDR1 is SGHTA and CDR2 is FQGNSA. CDR3 residues: CASSLGRRQANTEAFF. For the CDR3, the DNA is TGTGCCAGCAGCTTAGGGCGTCGGCAGGCGAACACTGAAGCTTTCTTT.

This clone has only a few counts. The gene calls are TRBV19 and TRBJ1-1, with D perhaps matching TRBD1 (5 bases). The CDR3 consists of 14 residues. CDR1 is LNHDA, CDR2 SQIVND, per germline (reference sequence). V lost 6 bases to trimming and J lost 4 bases, with 15 bases between them. CDR3 residues: CASRSGGSSTEAFF. Here the CDR3 DNA reads TGTGCCAGTAGATCCGGGGGGAGTTCCACTGAAGCTTTCTTT.

V and J are TRBV28 and TRBJ1-3; 9 nucleotides align to TRBD1. Trimming removed 2 bases from V and 3 bases from J; junction bases left unmatched: 5. This CDR3 spans 16 amino acids. Germline CDR1 and CDR2: MDHEN and SYDVKM. This chain's CDR3 is CASSLGQGIFGNTIYF. CDR3 in DNA: TGTGCCAGCAGTTTAGGACAGGGGATCTTTGGAAACACCATATATTTT. Full variable domain (rest looked up from reference TRBV28 and TRBJ1-3): DVKVTQSSRYLVKRTGEKVFLECVQDMDHENMFWYRQDPGLGLRLIYFSYDVKMKEKGDIPEGYSVSREKKERFSLILESASTNQTSMYLCASSLGQGIFGNTIYFGEGSWLTVV.

The gene calls are TRBV6-5 and TRBJ2-1; TRBD1 matches at 7 bases. The CDR3 is 14 residues long. CDR1 is MNHEY and CDR2 is SVGAGI in the germline V gene. V was clipped by 6 bases and J by 2 bases; unmatched bases: 4. The CDR3, as DNA: TGTGCCAGCAGCTACAGGGGAACCTACAATGAGCAGTTCTTC. It is translated as CASSYRGTYNEQFF.